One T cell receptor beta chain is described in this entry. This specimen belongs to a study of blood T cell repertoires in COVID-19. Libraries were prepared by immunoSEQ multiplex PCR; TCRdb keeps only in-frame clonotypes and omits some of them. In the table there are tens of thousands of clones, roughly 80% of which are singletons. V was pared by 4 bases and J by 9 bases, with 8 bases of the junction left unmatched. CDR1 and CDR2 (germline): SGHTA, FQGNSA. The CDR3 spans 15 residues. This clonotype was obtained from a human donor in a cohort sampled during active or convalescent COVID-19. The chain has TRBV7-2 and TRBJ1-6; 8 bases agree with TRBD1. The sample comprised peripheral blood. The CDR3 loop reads CASSSQGAQSSPLHF. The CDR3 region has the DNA TGTGCCAGCAGCTCTCAGGGGGCGCAGAGTTCACCCCTCCACTTT.